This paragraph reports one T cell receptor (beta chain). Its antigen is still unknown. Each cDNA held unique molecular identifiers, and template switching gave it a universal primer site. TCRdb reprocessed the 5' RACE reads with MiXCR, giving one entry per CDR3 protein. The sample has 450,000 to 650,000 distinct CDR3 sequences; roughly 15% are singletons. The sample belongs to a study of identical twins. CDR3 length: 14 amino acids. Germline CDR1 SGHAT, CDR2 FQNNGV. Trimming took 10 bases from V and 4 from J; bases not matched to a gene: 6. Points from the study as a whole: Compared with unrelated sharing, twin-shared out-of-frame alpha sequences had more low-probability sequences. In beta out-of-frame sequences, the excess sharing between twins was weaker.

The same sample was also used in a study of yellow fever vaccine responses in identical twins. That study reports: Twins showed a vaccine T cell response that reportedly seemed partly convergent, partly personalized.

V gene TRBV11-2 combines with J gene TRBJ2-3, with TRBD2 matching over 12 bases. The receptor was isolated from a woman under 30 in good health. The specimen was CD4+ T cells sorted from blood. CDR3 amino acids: CATSSGGGADTQYF. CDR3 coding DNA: TGTGCCACCTCTAGCGGGGGGGGAGCAGATACGCAGTATTTT.